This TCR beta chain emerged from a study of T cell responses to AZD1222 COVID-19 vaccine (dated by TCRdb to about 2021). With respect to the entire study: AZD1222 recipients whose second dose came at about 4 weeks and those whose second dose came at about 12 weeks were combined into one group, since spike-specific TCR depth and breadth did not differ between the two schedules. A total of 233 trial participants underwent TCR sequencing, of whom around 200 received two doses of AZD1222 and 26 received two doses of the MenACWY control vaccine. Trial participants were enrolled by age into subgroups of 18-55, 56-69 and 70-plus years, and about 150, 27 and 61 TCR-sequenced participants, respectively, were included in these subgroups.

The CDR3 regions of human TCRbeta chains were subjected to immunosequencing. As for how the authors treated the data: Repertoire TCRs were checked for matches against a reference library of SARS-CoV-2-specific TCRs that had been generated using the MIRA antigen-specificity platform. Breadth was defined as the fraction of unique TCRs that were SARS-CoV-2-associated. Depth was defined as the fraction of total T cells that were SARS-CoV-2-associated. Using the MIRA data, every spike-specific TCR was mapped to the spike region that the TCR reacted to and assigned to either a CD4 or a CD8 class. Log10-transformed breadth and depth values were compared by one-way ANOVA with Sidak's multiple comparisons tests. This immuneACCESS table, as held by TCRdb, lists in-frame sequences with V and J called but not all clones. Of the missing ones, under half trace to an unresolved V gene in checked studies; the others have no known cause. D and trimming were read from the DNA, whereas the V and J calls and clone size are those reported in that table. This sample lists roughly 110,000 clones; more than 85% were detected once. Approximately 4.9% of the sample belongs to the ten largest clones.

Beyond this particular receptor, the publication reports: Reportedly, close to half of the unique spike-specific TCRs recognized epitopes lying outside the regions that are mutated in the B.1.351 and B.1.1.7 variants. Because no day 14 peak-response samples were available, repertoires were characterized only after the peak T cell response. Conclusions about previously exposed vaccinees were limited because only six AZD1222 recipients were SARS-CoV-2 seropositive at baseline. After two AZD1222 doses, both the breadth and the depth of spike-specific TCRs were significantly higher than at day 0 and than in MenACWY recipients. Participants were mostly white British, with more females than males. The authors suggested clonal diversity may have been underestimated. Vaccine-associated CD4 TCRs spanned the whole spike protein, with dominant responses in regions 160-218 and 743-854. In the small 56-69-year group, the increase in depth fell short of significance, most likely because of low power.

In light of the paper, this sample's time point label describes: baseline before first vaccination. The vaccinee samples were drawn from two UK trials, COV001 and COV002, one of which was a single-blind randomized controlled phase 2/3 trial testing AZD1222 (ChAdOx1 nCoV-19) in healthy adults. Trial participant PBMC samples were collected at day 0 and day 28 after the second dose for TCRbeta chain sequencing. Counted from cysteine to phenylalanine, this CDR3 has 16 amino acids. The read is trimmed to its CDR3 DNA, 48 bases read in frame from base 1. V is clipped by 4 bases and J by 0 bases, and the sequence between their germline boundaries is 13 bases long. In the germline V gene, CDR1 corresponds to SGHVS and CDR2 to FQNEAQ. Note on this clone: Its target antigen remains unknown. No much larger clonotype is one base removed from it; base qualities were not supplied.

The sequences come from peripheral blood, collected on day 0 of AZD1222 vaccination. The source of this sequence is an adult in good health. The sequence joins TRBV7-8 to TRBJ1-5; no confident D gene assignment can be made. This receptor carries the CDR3 CASSSSGIISNQPQHF. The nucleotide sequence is TGTGCCAGCAGCTCCTCGGGGATTATTAGCAATCAGCCCCAGCATTTT.